The subject of this entry is one T cell receptor beta chain. Its target is unknown. Primers: 60 Vbeta forward and 13 Jbeta reverse. TCRdb keeps only in-frame clones here, not all; method: immunoSEQ multiplex PCR. The repertoire has 130,000 or so clones, roughly 76% of them found once; the top ten carry over 2%. The sample comes from a study of cytomegalovirus exposure and HLA in healthy donors. Study conclusions and caveats: Analyses of presence and absence presupposed an approximately uniform sequencing depth across donors. Fewer N-insertions than the approximately 700-donor mean were reportedly shown by an Asian-associated ancestry cluster in a later analysis. Specificity for CMV antigens was confirmed in vitro for a few of the CMV-associated chains. Later genetic work tied a missense DCLRE1C variant to beta-chain V and J trimming.

Trimming pared 10 bases from V and 5 bases from J, leaving 23 bases between. Germline assignment: CDR1 MDHEN and CDR2 SYDVKM. CDR3 length: 15 amino acids. Sequencing input: PBMCs. The chain combines TRBV28 with TRBJ2-5, with a tentative D call TRBD1 (5 bases). The clonotype originates from a man aged 25 to 40 in good health and CMV-seronegative. CDR3 sequence: CATRGAREVRETQYF. In DNA, the CDR3 is TGTGCCACCCGTGGGGCGCGCGAAGTGAGGGAGACCCAGTACTTC.